A selection of T cell receptor beta chains follows, all from one sample in a study of preoperative IRX-2 immunotherapy in early breast cancer. Sequencing used immunoSEQ multiplex PCR; TCRdb keeps in-frame clones, though not all of them. The table includes around 40,000 clones, 60% to 85% detected once. Sequences were derived from tumor tissue, sampled after IRX-2 immunotherapy. Every receptor here comes from a human donor with breast cancer. The CDR3 runs from the conserved cysteine through the conserved F or W. The order of the fields is V gene, D gene, clone size, J gene, CDR3 protein, CDR3 DNA. The D gene is left open where the match is weak. Size is omitted from some rows. Given values are once, few, many or a class for expanded clones.

V gene: TRBV15
D gene: .
clone size: few
J gene: TRBJ1-6
CDR3 protein: CATSRDSSYNSPLHF
CDR3 DNA: TGTGCCACCAGCAGAGACAGCTCCTATAATTCACCCCTCCACTTT

V gene: TRBV22-1
D gene: .
clone size: .
J gene: TRBJ2-7
CDR3 protein: CATGTGTREQYF
CDR3 DNA: TGTGCCACCGGGACAGGGACGAGGGAGCAGTACTTC

V gene: TRBV6-8
D gene: .
clone size: .
J gene: TRBJ1-5
CDR3 protein: CASTRTDRSFQPQHF
CDR3 DNA: TGTGCCAGCACCAGGACAGATAGATCATTTCAGCCCCAGCATTTT

V gene: TRBV6-4
D gene: .
clone size: .
J gene: TRBJ2-1
CDR3 protein: CASSEPNEQFF
CDR3 DNA: TGTGCCAGCAGTGAACCCAATGAGCAGTTCTTC

V gene: TRBV11-3
D gene: .
clone size: .
J gene: TRBJ2-7
CDR3 protein: CASSSPGTDAYEQYF
CDR3 DNA: TGTGCCAGCAGCTCTCCCGGGACCGATGCATACGAGCAGTACTTC

V gene: TRBV29-1
D gene: .
clone size: .
J gene: TRBJ1-2
CDR3 protein: CSVEYGNYGYTF
CDR3 DNA: TGCAGCGTTGAATACGGGAACTATGGCTACACCTTC

V gene: TRBV19
D gene: TRBD1
clone size: few
J gene: TRBJ2-3
CDR3 protein: CASSIQQGVGTDTQYF
CDR3 DNA: TGTGCCAGTAGTATACAACAGGGGGTAGGAACAGATACGCAGTATTTT

V gene: TRBV11-3
D gene: .
clone size: few
J gene: TRBJ2-1
CDR3 protein: CASSFDPIRNEQFF
CDR3 DNA: TGTGCCAGCAGCTTTGACCCCATAAGGAATGAGCAGTTCTTC

V gene: TRBV6-8
D gene: .
clone size: .
J gene: TRBJ1-5
CDR3 protein: CASSYSGELQPQHF
CDR3 DNA: TGTGCCAGCAGTTACTCGGGGGAACTTCAGCCCCAGCATTTT

V gene: TRBV6-8
D gene: .
clone size: .
J gene: TRBJ1-3
CDR3 protein: CASKAAGSGNTIYF
CDR3 DNA: TGTGCCAGCAAAGCAGCGGGCTCTGGAAACACCATATATTTT

V gene: TRBV7-7
D gene: .
clone size: .
J gene: TRBJ2-5
CDR3 protein: CASSLDAVQETQYF
CDR3 DNA: TGTGCCAGCAGCTTAGACGCCGTACAAGAGACCCAGTACTTC

V gene: TRBV11-3
D gene: TRBD2
clone size: .
J gene: TRBJ2-7
CDR3 protein: CASSSSGRSSPEQYF
CDR3 DNA: TGTGCCAGCAGCTCAAGCGGGAGGTCTTCCCCCGAGCAGTACTTC

V gene: TRBV6-4
D gene: .
clone size: .
J gene: TRBJ2-3
CDR3 protein: CASMRAGSDTQYF
CDR3 DNA: TGTGCCAGCATGAGGGCAGGATCAGATACGCAGTATTTT

V gene: TRBV30
D gene: .
clone size: .
J gene: TRBJ1-1
CDR3 protein: CAWSRGANTEAFF
CDR3 DNA: TGTGCCTGGAGTAGGGGAGCCAACACTGAAGCTTTCTTT

V gene: TRBV14
D gene: TRBD1
clone size: .
J gene: TRBJ1-3
CDR3 protein: CASSQATGGGNTIYF
CDR3 DNA: TGTGCCAGCAGCCAGGCCACAGGGGGCGGAAACACCATATATTTT

V gene: TRBV14
D gene: TRBD2
clone size: .
J gene: TRBJ2-1
CDR3 protein: CASSPRLGLAGASSYNEQFF
CDR3 DNA: TGTGCCAGCAGCCCGAGGCTTGGGCTAGCGGGGGCCAGCTCCTACAATGAGCAGTTCTTC

V gene: TRBV7-1
D gene: TRBD2
clone size: .
J gene: TRBJ2-1
CDR3 protein: CASSLIGGTYNEQFF
CDR3 DNA: TGTGCCAGCAGCTTAATCGGGGGGACCTACAATGAGCAGTTCTTC

V gene: TRBV11-3
D gene: .
clone size: .
J gene: TRBJ2-2
CDR3 protein: CASSPRGTSPNTGELFF
CDR3 DNA: TGTGCCAGCAGCCCAAGAGGAACTTCGCCGAACACCGGGGAGCTGTTTTTT

V gene: TRBV7-1
D gene: TRBD1
clone size: .
J gene: TRBJ1-5
CDR3 protein: CASSFGQGASGNQPQHF
CDR3 DNA: TGTGCCAGCAGCTTCGGGCAGGGGGCGTCGGGCAATCAGCCCCAGCATTTT

V gene: TRBV6-8
D gene: .
clone size: .
J gene: TRBJ2-1
CDR3 protein: CASSSWGPTRYNEQFF
CDR3 DNA: TGTGCCAGCAGTTCCTGGGGCCCGACCCGGTACAATGAGCAGTTCTTC

V gene: TRBV30
D gene: .
clone size: .
J gene: TRBJ2-7
CDR3 protein: CAWSGGKESYEQYF
CDR3 DNA: TGTGCCTGGAGTGGGGGAAAAGAGTCTTACGAGCAGTACTTC

V gene: TRBV7-6
D gene: .
clone size: .
J gene: TRBJ1-5
CDR3 protein: CASSDRRAYQPQHF
CDR3 DNA: TGTGCCAGCAGTGACAGGCGGGCGTATCAGCCCCAGCATTTT

V gene: TRBV6-1
D gene: TRBD2
clone size: .
J gene: TRBJ2-3
CDR3 protein: CASSEVGFTGGITDTQYF
CDR3 DNA: TGTGCCAGCAGTGAAGTTGGCTTTACCGGGGGGATCACAGATACGCAGTATTTT

V gene: TRBV23-1
D gene: .
clone size: .
J gene: TRBJ2-7
CDR3 protein: CASSLGGSSSYEQYF
CDR3 DNA: TGCGCCAGCAGCTTGGGCGGGTCAAGCTCCTACGAGCAGTACTTC

V gene: TRBV6-8
D gene: .
clone size: .
J gene: TRBJ1-5
CDR3 protein: CASNLKGGAELYSNQPQHF
CDR3 DNA: TGTGCCAGCAACCTCAAGGGGGGGGCGGAACTATATAGCAATCAGCCCCAGCATTTT

V gene: TRBV19
D gene: .
clone size: once
J gene: TRBJ1-1
CDR3 protein: CASSIGQNTEAFF
CDR3 DNA: TGTGCCAGTAGTATTGGGCAGAACACTGAAGCTTTCTTT

V gene: TRBV5-1
D gene: TRBD1
clone size: .
J gene: TRBJ1-3
CDR3 protein: CASSAGTGGNTIYF
CDR3 DNA: TGCGCCAGCAGCGCGGGGACAGGCGGAAACACCATATATTTT

V gene: TRBV11-3
D gene: TRBD1
clone size: .
J gene: TRBJ1-1
CDR3 protein: CASRLRTGVTEAFF
CDR3 DNA: TGTGCCAGCAGGTTGAGGACAGGGGTCACTGAAGCTTTCTTT

V gene: TRBV6-8
D gene: TRBD1
clone size: .
J gene: TRBJ1-4
CDR3 protein: CASHRGQDEKLFF
CDR3 DNA: TGTGCCAGCCACAGGGGGCAGGATGAAAAACTGTTTTTT

V gene: TRBV6-4
D gene: .
clone size: .
J gene: TRBJ2-7
CDR3 protein: CASSERVTAYEQYF
CDR3 DNA: TGTGCCAGCAGTGAACGTGTTACCGCCTACGAGCAGTACTTC

V gene: TRBV18
D gene: .
clone size: .
J gene: TRBJ2-7
CDR3 protein: CASSMGGSYEQYF
CDR3 DNA: TGTGCCAGCTCGATGGGGGGTTCCTACGAGCAGTACTTC

V gene: TRBV7-4
D gene: TRBD2
clone size: .
J gene: TRBJ2-1
CDR3 protein: CASSPTTVLAGNYNEQFF
CDR3 DNA: TGTGCCAGCAGCCCGACCACCGTCCTAGCGGGGAATTACAATGAGCAGTTCTTC

V gene: TRBV7-6
D gene: TRBD2
clone size: .
J gene: TRBJ2-7
CDR3 protein: CASRESGGAYYEQYF
CDR3 DNA: TGTGCCAGCAGGGAGAGCGGGGGGGCCTACTACGAGCAGTACTTC

V gene: TRBV11-3
D gene: TRBD2
clone size: .
J gene: TRBJ2-5
CDR3 protein: CASSPRLAADQETQYF
CDR3 DNA: TGTGCCAGCAGCCCAAGACTAGCTGCCGACCAAGAGACCCAGTACTTC

V gene: TRBV2
D gene: .
clone size: .
J gene: TRBJ2-1
CDR3 protein: CASSGLIYNEQFF
CDR3 DNA: TGTGCCAGCAGTGGACTAATCTACAATGAGCAGTTCTTC

V gene: TRBV14
D gene: .
clone size: .
J gene: TRBJ2-5
CDR3 protein: CASSGMAGVRTQYF
CDR3 DNA: TGTGCCAGCAGTGGGATGGCGGGTGTAAGGACCCAGTACTTC

V gene: TRBV18
D gene: TRBD1
clone size: .
J gene: TRBJ2-7
CDR3 protein: CASSPGSGGGEEQYF
CDR3 DNA: TGTGCCAGCTCACCAGGCTCAGGGGGCGGAGAAGAGCAGTACTTC

V gene: TRBV6-8
D gene: .
clone size: .
J gene: TRBJ1-4
CDR3 protein: CASSYAGGEKLFF
CDR3 DNA: TGTGCCAGCAGTTACGCGGGGGGTGAAAAACTGTTTTTT

V gene: TRBV6-8
D gene: .
clone size: .
J gene: TRBJ1-4
CDR3 protein: CATAEGISRGEKLFF
CDR3 DNA: TGTGCCACCGCGGAAGGGATTAGTAGGGGTGAAAAACTGTTTTTT

V gene: TRBV12-5
D gene: .
clone size: .
J gene: TRBJ1-1
CDR3 protein: CASGLVHGKGGTEAFF
CDR3 DNA: TGTGCTAGTGGTTTGGTACACGGAAAGGGGGGCACTGAAGCTTTCTTT

V gene: TRBV11-3
D gene: .
clone size: .
J gene: TRBJ2-5
CDR3 protein: CASSLVLGVLDRLLQETQYF
CDR3 DNA: TGTGCCAGCAGCTTAGTTTTAGGCGTCCTTGACAGGCTGCTACAAGAGACCCAGTACTTC